A single sample is the source of the 25 T cell receptor beta chains below, sequenced in a study of T cell repertoires in cytomegalovirus infection. Each CDR3 protein gets one entry after TCRdb re-called the reads with MiXCR. The repertoire holds over 100,000 distinct CDR3 sequences, with around 10% as singletons. No antigen is known for these receptors. What was sequenced was PBMCs, sequenced either directly or after in vitro stimulation (not recorded which). The receptors derive from a human donor in good health (CMV status not recorded). Some clones in this sample may be carry-over from other donors' samples.

This chain links TRBV19 with TRBJ2-1, with 9 positions matching TRBD2. The CDR3 has 15 residues. CDR1 LNHDA and CDR2 SQIVND come from the germline V gene (reference sequence). Unmatched junction bases numbered 8, after V lost 3 bases and J lost 8 bases. The CDR3 reads CASSMPGLALDEQFF. CDR3 in DNA: TGTGCCAGTAGTATGCCGGGACTAGCTCTGGATGAGCAGTTCTTC.

The chain has TRBV20-1 and TRBJ1-2; D is possibly TRBD1 (5 bases). V gave up 4 bases and J gave up 6 bases, with 15 bases separating them. This CDR3 is 13 amino acids long. In germline, CDR1 is DFQATT, CDR2 SNEGSKA (reference sequence). CDR3 nucleotides: TGCAGTGCTAAAGACGGGGGAAAGGATGGCTACACCTTC. It is translated as CSAKDGGKDGYTF.

This clonotype was detected a few times. The chain recombines TRBV7-9 with TRBJ2-3; 7 nucleotides align to TRBD2. Germline V gene sequence: CDR1 SEHNR, CDR2 FQNEAQ (reference sequence). The CDR3 has 17 residues. Trimming cost V 1 base and J 3 bases; bases outside gene matches: 10. The CDR3 spells CASSLVEGLGVTDTQYF. CDR3 bases: TGTGCCAGCAGCTTAGTCGAAGGACTAGGAGTAACAGATACGCAGTATTTT.

This clonotype was picked up a small number of times. This chain joins TRBV14 and TRBJ2-5, with D possibly being TRBD2 (5 bases). Trimming shortened V by 5 bases and J by 4 bases, and 20 bases separated the two germline ends. Germline V gene data show CDR1 as SGHDN and CDR2 as FVKESK. CDR3 length: 16 amino acids. CDR3 bases: TGTGCCAGCAGCGAGGCGGGCGACCGATGGGGAGAGACCCAGTACTTC. Translating it yields CASSEAGDRWGETQYF.

This clonotype was seen only a few times. The V call is TRBV11-3, the J call TRBJ2-1; possibly TRBD2 for D (5 bases). Trimming cost V 5 bases and J 0 bases, with 14 bases left between them. CDR1 is SGHNT, CDR2 YENEEA, per germline. This CDR3 region has 16 residues. The CDR3 protein is CASSLASRNSYNEQFF. In DNA form, the CDR3 reads TGTGCCAGCAGCCTTGCTAGCAGAAACTCCTACAATGAGCAGTTCTTC.

This clonotype was detected a few times. The CDR3 protein is CASFHAAEAFF. CDR3 coding DNA: TGTGCCAGCTTCCACGCGGCGGAAGCTTTCTTT. The chain links TRBV12-3 or TRBV12-4 to TRBJ1-1; D uncertain. There are 11 residues in the CDR3. V lost 8 bases and J lost 8, with 12 bases in between.

This clonotype occurred a few times. CDR3 DNA sequence: TGTGCCAGCTCAGGAGCAGGGGGCGGTGAAGCTTTCTTT. It yields the protein CASSGAGGGEAFF. This sequence joins TRBV18 and TRBJ1-1; 8 bases align to TRBD1. The V and J ends lost 5 bases and 7 bases, in that order; junction bases with no gene match: 6. Germline loops: CDR1 KGHSH, CDR2 LQKENI. CDR3 length: 13 amino acids. Drawing the rest from reference TRBV18 and TRBJ1-1, the complete variable domain is NAGVMQNPRHLVRRRGQEARLRCSPMKGHSHVYWYRQLPEEGLKFMVYLQKENIIDESGMPKERFSAEFPKEGPSILRIQQVVRGDSAAYFCASSGAGGGEAFFGQGTRLTVV.

This clonotype was found many times. The V and J genes are TRBV18 and TRBJ1-4; TRBD1 is a possible D gene (6 bases). The CDR3 has 11 residues. Trimming took off 5 bases at V and 12 bases at J, with 10 bases between the two ends. CDR1 and CDR2 (germline): KGHSH, LQKENI. CDR3 nucleotides: TGTGCCAGCTCATACGGACAGCAACTGTTTTTT. Translated: CASSYGQQLFF. Complete variable domain (other parts from reference TRBV18 and TRBJ1-4): NAGVMQNPRHLVRRRGQEARLRCSPMKGHSHVYWYRQLPEEGLKFMVYLQKENIIDESGMPKERFSAEFPKEGPSILRIQQVVRGDSAAYFCASSYGQQLFFGSGTQLSVL.

This clonotype has just a few counts. The J gene is TRBJ2-1, the V gene TRBV5-5; 11 nucleotides match TRBD2. This CDR3 contains 18 residues. Germline CDR1 is SGHKS and CDR2 is YYEKEE (reference sequence). With V trimmed by 4 bases and J by 4 bases, 13 bases remained unmatched. The CDR3 region is CASSLRRQGLAAYNEQFF. The DNA of the CDR3 is TGTGCCAGCAGCCTTCGTCGACAGGGACTAGCGGCGTACAATGAGCAGTTCTTC.

In this sample, this clonotype turned up many times. This CDR3 is CASSSQGGSYNEQFF. In DNA, the CDR3 is TGTGCCAGCAGCTCCCAAGGGGGCTCCTACAATGAGCAGTTCTTC. The chain recombines TRBV7-6 with TRBJ2-1, with TRBD1 as a possible D gene (6 bases). The V end lost 4 bases, the J end lost 0 bases, and 10 bases lay between the germline ends. The CDR3 contains 15 residues. Germline V lookup: CDR1 SGHVS, CDR2 FNYEAQ.

In this sample, this clonotype turned up many times. The rearrangement links TRBV29-1 to TRBJ1-4; a possible D gene is TRBD1 (6 bases). The germline CDR1 and CDR2 sequences are SQVTM and ANQGSEA. The CDR3 is made up of 13 amino acids. The V end was cut by 7 bases, the J end by 4 bases, with 13 bases between. The DNA for the CDR3 is TGCAGCGCTAGAGGACAGAATAATGAAAAACTGTTTTTT. Its protein product is CSARGQNNEKLFF.

This clonotype was counted between two and nine times. The V call is TRBV5-4, the J call TRBJ2-2; tentatively, D is TRBD1 (6 bases). The CDR3 totals 13 residues. From germline, CDR1 is SGHNT and CDR2 YYREEE (reference sequence). V was pared by 4 bases and J by 5 bases, with 9 bases between. Here the CDR3 DNA reads TGTGCCAGCAGCACAGGGACGACCGGGGAGCTGTTTTTT. Protein sequence: CASSTGTTGELFF.

There are many counts of this clonotype. V gene TRBV4-3 combines with J gene TRBJ2-1, with D perhaps matching TRBD2 (7 bases). Germline V gene lookup returns CDR1 LGHNA and CDR2 YSLEER. V was clipped by 1 base and J by 2 bases, with 9 bases between them. This CDR3 has 15 residues. CDR3 protein: CASSQAGGPYNEQFF. The DNA for the CDR3 is TGCGCCAGCAGCCAAGCCGGGGGGCCCTACAATGAGCAGTTCTTC.

The table lists this clonotype with many counts. The rearrangement links TRBV11-2 to TRBJ1-2; 8 bases are a match to TRBD1. With V trimmed by 5 bases and J by 8 bases, 7 bases remained unmatched. Looked up from germline, CDR1 is SGHAT and CDR2 is FQNNGV. The length of the CDR3 is 13 residues. In DNA, the CDR3 is TGTGCCAGCAGCCCGGACAGGGCTCGGGGCTACACCTTC. Its translation is CASSPDRARGYTF. Combining the CDR3 with reference TRBV11-2 and TRBJ1-2 gives the whole variable domain EAGVAQSPRYKIIEKRQSVAFWCNPISGHATLYWYQQILGQGPKLLIQFQNNGVVDDSQLPKDRFSAERLKGVDSTLKIQPAKLEDSAVYLCASSPDRARGYTFGSGTRLTVV.

The CDR3 is CASSSGLAGYSYEQYF. CDR3 nucleotide sequence: TGTGCCAGCAGTTCGGGACTAGCGGGATACTCCTACGAGCAGTACTTC. The rearrangement links TRBV27 to TRBJ2-7; 13 bases fit TRBD2. CDR1 is MNHEY, CDR2 SMNVEV, per germline (reference sequence). The CDR3 contains 16 residues. Trimming removed 4 bases from V and 0 bases from J; junction bases left unmatched: 3.

This clonotype was seen ten or more times. The chain carries TRBV27 and TRBJ2-3; the match to TRBD2 covers 16 bases. Germline V CDR1 and CDR2: MNHEY, SMNVEV (reference sequence). The CDR3 has 16 residues. V trimming: 6 bases; J trimming: 3 bases; junction bases outside the gene matches: 3. In DNA form, the CDR3 reads TGTGCCAGCAGGGGACTAGCGGGAGGGCAGACAGATACGCAGTATTTT. Protein product: CASRGLAGGQTDTQYF.

The V call is TRBV4-2, the J call TRBJ1-1, with D perhaps matching TRBD1 (6 bases). Germline V gene sequence: CDR1 LGHNA, CDR2 YNFKEQ. V was cut by 0 bases and J by 5 bases, with 16 bases left in between. The length of the CDR3 is 16 residues. CDR3 loop: CASSQEWRDTLTEAFF. DNA of the CDR3: TGTGCCAGCAGCCAAGAGTGGCGGGACACCTTGACTGAAGCTTTCTTT.

This clonotype turned up a few times. The chain joins TRBV11-2 to TRBJ2-2; D is ambiguous. The CDR3 is 15 residues long. Trimming took 3 bases from V and 13 from J, leaving 21 bases between them. Looked up from germline, CDR1 is SGHAT and CDR2 is FQNNGV. The CDR3 loop is CASSFPPFESFGLFF. In nucleotides, the CDR3 is TGTGCCAGCAGCTTTCCCCCTTTTGAAAGTTTTGGGCTGTTTTTT.

The chain employs TRBV6-2 or TRBV6-3 and TRBJ2-5; D not certain. CDR1 is MNHEY and CDR2 is SVGEGT in the germline V gene. V was cut by 2 bases and J by 2 bases, with 3 bases left in between. The CDR3 loop spans 12 amino acids. The CDR3 here is CASSYTQETQYF. The CDR3 DNA reads TGTGCCAGCAGTTACACGCAAGAGACCCAGTACTTC.

This clonotype appeared many times. The chain combines TRBV6-4 with TRBJ2-3; 11 positions agree with TRBD2. The CDR3 runs to 15 residues. With V trimmed by 4 bases and J by 3 bases, 3 bases remained unmatched. CDR1 MRHNA and CDR2 SNTAGT come from the germline V gene. CDR3: CASSASSGRTDTQYF. The CDR3 bases are TGTGCCAGCAGTGCGTCTAGCGGGAGGACAGATACGCAGTATTTT.

The chain combines TRBV7-2 with TRBJ2-5; D gene ambiguous. Trimming left V 5 bases short and J 1 base short, with 11 bases between. This CDR3 region has 14 residues. Per germline, CDR1 SGHTA and CDR2 FQGNSA. CDR3 loop: CASSRVRTQETQYF. The CDR3, as DNA: TGTGCCAGCAGCCGGGTCAGAACCCAAGAGACCCAGTACTTC.

V gene TRBV20-1 combines with J gene TRBJ2-1; perhaps D is TRBD1 or TRBD2 (5 bases each). This CDR3 comprises 11 residues. Germline V gene data show CDR1 as DFQATT and CDR2 as SNEGSKA (reference sequence). Trimming removed 5 bases from V and 15 bases from J, with 17 bases in between. The CDR3 spells CSADWLRDGFF. In nucleotides, the CDR3 is TGCAGTGCTGACTGGCTCCGGGACGGGTTCTTC.

This clonotype was recorded at least ten times. This chain joins TRBV19 and TRBJ1-5, with 8 bases identical to TRBD1. V dropped 9 bases and J dropped 9; count of bases not matched to a gene: 10. In germline, CDR1 is LNHDA, CDR2 SQIVND (reference sequence). The CDR3 has 13 residues. Here the CDR3 reads CARPPGQDRPQHF. DNA for the CDR3: TGTGCCAGGCCCCCGGGACAGGATAGGCCCCAGCATTTT.

This clonotype is categorized as medium-sized (0.01 to 0.1%). DNA of the CDR3: TGTGCCAGCAGCTTAGGTGTCGCTAGCGGGAGGCTGGCCTACAATGAGCAGTTCTTC. This encodes CASSLGVASGRLAYNEQFF. The chain couples TRBV7-9 to TRBJ2-1, with 11 nucleotides matching TRBD2. V lost 1 base, J lost 2 bases, and 10 bases stayed unmatched. The V gene's germline CDR1 is SEHNR and CDR2 FQNEAQ (reference sequence). There are 19 residues in the CDR3.

Only a few counts were recorded for this clonotype. The rearrangement joins TRBV6-2 or TRBV6-3 to TRBJ2-7; a weak D match, TRBD1 (6 bases). CDR1 is MNHEY, CDR2 SVGEGT, per germline. This CDR3 has 13 amino acids. Trimming took off 5 bases at V and 13 bases at J, with 21 bases between the two ends. The chain's CDR3 is CASSTIQRGHLYV. The CDR3 bases are TGTGCCAGCAGTACGATCCAACGGGGACATCTATACGTC.